The 26 T cell receptor beta chains given below trace back to one sample, sequenced in a study of T cell responses to AZD1222 COVID-19 vaccine. Method: immunoSEQ multiplex PCR; TCRdb's copy keeps in-frame clones and lacks some. The sample yields 65,000 to 90,000 clones, around 90% seen once. Source: peripheral blood, taken 28 days after the second AZD1222 dose. The receptors derive from an adult who received the AZD1222 COVID-19 vaccine.

The chain links TRBV5-8 to TRBJ2-3; D is possibly TRBD2 (5 bases). The V end was cut by 0 bases, the J end by 5 bases, with 13 bases between. This CDR3 has 15 amino acids. Per the germline V gene, CDR1 is SGHTS and CDR2 is YDEGEE. The DNA of the CDR3 is TGTGCCAGCAGCTTGGCCGGGGTAGCGATAGATACGCAGTATTTT. Encoded protein: CASSLAGVAIDTQYF.

This chain links TRBV6-5 with TRBJ1-1, with D possibly being TRBD1 (5 bases). Trimming pared 0 bases from V and 4 bases from J, leaving 6 bases between. Germline loops: CDR1 MNHEY, CDR2 SVGAGI. CDR3 length: 13 amino acids. This chain's CDR3 is CASSYSGGTEAFF. In nucleotides, the CDR3 is TGTGCCAGCAGTTACTCCGGGGGCACTGAAGCTTTCTTT.

A few counts support this clone. The V and J genes are TRBV4-1 and TRBJ2-2; D is possibly TRBD1 (5 bases). The CDR3 is 15 residues long. Germline V gene lookup returns CDR1 MGHRA and CDR2 YSYEKL. The ends were cut back, 0 bases at V and 10 bases at J, with 15 bases in the middle. CDR3 sequence (DNA): TGCGCCAGCAGCCAAGATAGGGGAAGAGCCCAGGAGCTGTTTTTT. Its protein product is CASSQDRGRAQELFF.

As to this clone: In the same sample, other DNA sequences code for this CDR3. The J gene is TRBJ1-1, the V gene TRBV5-1; no clear D. The CDR3 has 13 residues. Germline values: CDR1 SGHRS, CDR2 YFSETQ. The V end was cut by 0 bases, the J end by 5 bases, with 8 bases between. CDR3 nucleotides: TGCGCCAGCAGCTTGGAAGGCGGAACTGAAGCTTTCTTT. This gives the protein CASSLEGGTEAFF. Full variable domain (remainder filled in from reference TRBV5-1 and TRBJ1-1): KAGVTQTPRYLIKTRGQQVTLSCSPISGHRSVSWYQQTPGQGLQFLFEYFSETQRNKGNFPGRFSGRQFSNSRSEMNVSTLELGDSALYLCASSLEGGTEAFFGQGTRLTVV.

The chain has TRBV7-3 and TRBJ2-1; 10 nucleotides match TRBD2. This CDR3 region has 20 residues. V was clipped by 4 bases and J by 9 bases; unmatched bases: 24. The germline V gene has CDR1 SGHTA and CDR2 FQGTGA. The DNA of the CDR3 is TGTGCCAGCAGCTCGCCGGGAGCGGGAGGGCCCCAACCGCACCTGGGTGAGCAGTTCTTC. Amino acids: CASSSPGAGGPQPHLGEQFF.

The V gene is TRBV20-1, the J gene TRBJ1-1; D is ambiguous. CDR3 length: 14 residues. Trimming left V 3 bases short and J 0 bases short, with 11 bases between. The germline CDR1 and CDR2 sequences are DFQATT and SNEGSKA (reference sequence). The CDR3, as DNA: TGCAGTGCTAGTTCGTTCCAGCTGAACACTGAAGCTTTCTTT. This gives the protein CSASSFQLNTEAFF.

This clone was recorded once. CDR3 loop: CASSVRGRNEQFF. CDR3 DNA: TGTGCCAGCAGCGTAAGGGGGAGGAATGAGCAGTTCTTC. The V and J genes are TRBV9 and TRBJ2-1; D may correspond to TRBD1 or TRBD2 (6 bases each). The V end lost 1 base, the J end lost 7 bases, and 9 bases lay between the germline ends. Per germline, CDR1 SGDLS and CDR2 YYNGEE. This CDR3 comprises 13 residues. Drawing the rest from reference TRBV9 and TRBJ2-1, the complete variable domain is DSGVTQTPKHLITATGQRVTLRCSPRSGDLSVYWYQQSLDQGLQFLIQYYNGEERAKGNILERFSAQQFPDLHSELNLSSLELGDSALYFCASSVRGRNEQFFGPGTRLTVL.

This chain links TRBV15 with TRBJ1-6, with 8 nucleotides matching TRBD1. This CDR3 comprises 16 residues. Germline values: CDR1 LNHNV, CDR2 YYDKDF (reference sequence). With 0 bases clipped from V and 10 bases from J, the junction kept 8 bases outside the gene matches. As DNA, the CDR3 is TGTGCCACCAGCAGAGATGTGGACAGGGCCTCCTCACCCCTCCACTTT. Its protein is CATSRDVDRASSPLHF.

The chain has TRBV12-3 or TRBV12-4 and TRBJ1-1; 7 nucleotides match TRBD1. The CDR3 loop spans 13 amino acids. Trimming at V came to 6 bases and at J to 3 bases, leaving 4 bases not matched to a gene. CDR3 residues: CASSLTGYTEAFF. The CDR3 DNA reads TGTGCCAGCAGCTTGACAGGGTACACTGAAGCTTTCTTT.

This clone was seen a handful of times. The rearrangement joins TRBV5-4 to TRBJ1-2, with D perhaps TRBD1 (5 bases). CDR3 length equals 17 residues. The germline V and J ends were trimmed by 3 bases and 1 base, with 19 bases remaining between them. Germline-derived CDR1 and CDR2 are SGHNT and YYREEE (reference sequence). The chain's CDR3 is CASSSAGVRDLNYGYTF. CDR3 sequence (DNA): TGTGCCAGCAGCTCCGCGGGGGTGAGGGACCTTAACTATGGCTACACCTTC.

The chain joins TRBV5-1 to TRBJ2-3; 12 bases are shared with TRBD2. Per germline, CDR1 SGHRS and CDR2 YFSETQ. V lost 6 bases and J lost 2; bases outside the gene matches: 7. The CDR3 runs to 16 residues. CDR3 amino acids: CASKGTSGLTTDTQYF. Here the CDR3 DNA reads TGCGCCAGCAAAGGGACTAGCGGGCTAACCACAGATACGCAGTATTTT.

The rearrangement joins TRBV3-1 (or the pseudogene TRBV3-2) to TRBJ2-7, with D perhaps matching TRBD2 (7 bases). Trimming cost V 0 bases and J 4 bases, with 16 bases left between them. This CDR3 has 16 amino acids. Looked up from germline, CDR1 is LGHDT and CDR2 is YNNKEL (reference sequence). The CDR3 sequence: CASSQDGGGSNYEQYF. Here the CDR3 DNA reads TGTGCCAGCAGCCAAGATGGGGGGGGCTCGAATTACGAGCAGTACTTC.

A remark on this clone: Within the sample, other DNA sequences also encode this same CDR3. The rearrangement joins TRBV7-9 to TRBJ1-1; D not certain. V lost 1 base to trimming and J lost 1 base, with 7 bases between them. Per the germline V gene, CDR1 is SEHNR and CDR2 is FQNEAQ (reference sequence). The CDR3 totals 14 residues. The CDR3 sequence is CASSLGGGNTEAFF. CDR3 DNA: TGTGCCAGCAGCTTAGGAGGAGGGAACACTGAAGCTTTCTTT.

This clone was seen more than once but under ten times. The CDR3 bases are TGTGCCAGCAGTTACCTTTCTACTAGCGGGGCGTCCTACGAGCAGTACTTC. Encoded protein: CASSYLSTSGASYEQYF. This chain uses TRBV6-2 or TRBV6-3 with TRBJ2-7; 10 nucleotides match TRBD2. CDR3 size: 17 residues. The germline CDR1 and CDR2 sequences are MNHEY and SVGEGT. Germline trimming cut 2 bases from V and 1 base from J; bases unmatched to any gene: 8.

The chain carries TRBV15 and TRBJ1-2; 8 positions match TRBD1. Trimming at V came to 2 bases and at J to 7 bases, leaving 6 bases not matched to a gene. Germline V gene data show CDR1 as LNHNV and CDR2 as YYDKDF (reference sequence). The CDR3 contains 14 residues. CDR3 loop: CATSRSGGDGGYTF. CDR3 DNA: TGTGCCACCAGCAGATCAGGGGGCGATGGTGGCTACACCTTC.

J is TRBJ1-2 and V is TRBV30, with a weak D call TRBD1 (6 bases). The CDR3 contains 14 residues. Trimming took off 5 bases at V and 2 bases at J, with 15 bases between the two ends. The germline V gene encodes CDR1 GTSNPN and CDR2 SVGIG (reference sequence). The CDR3 DNA follows: TGTGCCTGGGCCCAACAGGGTCGAAACTATGGCTACACCTTC. It codes for CAWAQQGRNYGYTF.

The V call is TRBV18, the J call TRBJ1-1; D gene uncertain. From germline, CDR1 is KGHSH and CDR2 LQKENI. This CDR3 spans 12 amino acids. The ends were cut back, 2 bases at V and 8 bases at J, with 9 bases in the middle. The CDR3 DNA sequence: TGTGCCAGCTCACCAAGCCGTACCGAAGCTTTCTTT. Protein product: CASSPSRTEAFF. The full variable domain, completed using reference TRBV18 and TRBJ1-1, is NAGVMQNPRHLVRRRGQEARLRCSPMKGHSHVYWYRQLPEEGLKFMVYLQKENIIDESGMPKERFSAEFPKEGPSILRIQQVVRGDSAAYFCASSPSRTEAFFGQGTRLTVV.

CDR3 nucleotide sequence: TGTGCCATCCAAGACCTTGCAGACAGGACCACTGAAGCTTTCTTT. Amino acid sequence: CAIQDLADRTTEAFF. V gene TRBV19 combines with J gene TRBJ1-1; tentative D call: TRBD1 (6 bases). V lost 10 bases and J lost 4, with 22 bases in between. The CDR3 covers 15 residues. From germline, CDR1 is LNHDA and CDR2 SQIVND (reference sequence). Full variable domain (missing parts from reference TRBV19 and TRBJ1-1): DGGITQSPKYLFRKEGQNVTLSCEQNLNHDAMYWYRQDPGQGLRLIYYSQIVNDFQKGDIAEGYSVSREKKESFPLTVTSAQKNPTAFYLCAIQDLADRTTEAFFGQGTRLTVV.

The V and J genes are TRBV6-4 and TRBJ2-3, with D possibly being TRBD1 or TRBD2 (5 bases each). The CDR3 runs to 13 residues. Germline V gene lookup returns CDR1 MRHNA and CDR2 SNTAGT. Between the trimmed V and J ends, which lost 2 bases and 6 bases, there was a span of 9 bases. CDR3 residues: CASSDQGGDTQYF. DNA of the CDR3: TGTGCCAGCAGTGACCAGGGCGGGGATACGCAGTATTTT.

This clone was observed a handful of times. The rearrangement joins TRBV12-3 or TRBV12-4 to TRBJ1-5; unclear D gene. The CDR3 totals 13 residues. The V end lost 3 bases, the J end lost 3 bases, and 6 bases lay between the germline ends. The CDR3 nucleotides read TGTGCCAGCAGTTTTGAGATCAATCAGCCCCAGCATTTT. As protein: CASSFEINQPQHF.

The V call is TRBV19, the J call TRBJ2-1, with 10 bases lining up with TRBD2. The CDR3 loop spans 15 amino acids. After removal of 3 bases from V and 6 bases from J, the junction contained 5 bases not matched to a gene. Germline CDR1 LNHDA, CDR2 SQIVND (reference sequence). Written as DNA, the CDR3 is TGTGCCAGTAGTATTCAGGGGACTAGCGTCAATGAGCAGTTCTTC. Its protein product is CASSIQGTSVNEQFF.

This chain links TRBV10-3 with TRBJ1-1; TRBD1 matches 8 bases. This CDR3 comprises 14 residues. Per germline, CDR1 ENHRY and CDR2 SYGVKD. The junction had 7 bases not matched to a gene; V was cut back by 6 bases and J by 4 bases. The CDR3 bases are TGTGCCATCAGAGGGACAGGATCCACCACTGAAGCTTTCTTT. As protein: CAIRGTGSTTEAFF.

This chain links TRBV25-1 with TRBJ1-2; D is uncertain. Germline CDR1 MGHDK, CDR2 SYGVNS. V lost 1 base and J lost 5, with 11 bases in between. The CDR3 runs 14 residues. Written as DNA, the CDR3 is TGTGCCAGCAGTGAATCCTGGACGGGGTATGGCTACACCTTC. Protein sequence: CASSESWTGYGYTF.

This rearrangement joins TRBV2 to TRBJ1-2; 9 nucleotides agree with TRBD1. CDR1 and CDR2 from the germline V gene are SNHLY and FYNNEI. The CDR3 runs 14 residues. Trimming cost V 5 bases and J 5 bases; bases outside gene matches: 6. CDR3 sequence reads: CASSPQGAPYGYTF. CDR3 in DNA: TGTGCCAGCAGTCCACAGGGGGCGCCTTATGGCTACACCTTC.

The chain has TRBV5-1 and TRBJ1-2; D is perhaps TRBD1 (6 bases). With 0 bases removed from V and 3 bases from J, the gap between germline ends came to 12 bases. The CDR3 extends over 15 amino acids. The germline V gene has CDR1 SGHRS and CDR2 YFSETQ. The CDR3 loop reads CASSLGTAQYYGYTF. For the CDR3, the DNA is TGCGCCAGCAGCTTGGGGACAGCTCAATACTATGGCTACACCTTC.

The chain uses TRBV19 and TRBJ2-1; D might be TRBD1 (6 bases). CDR1 and CDR2 (germline): LNHDA, SQIVND (reference sequence). Trimming took off 7 bases at V and 4 bases at J, with 17 bases between the two ends. The CDR3 extends over 15 amino acids. CDR3 in amino acids: CASTHSSGDYNEQFF. The CDR3 DNA sequence: TGTGCCAGTACCCATTCGTCAGGGGATTACAATGAGCAGTTCTTC. The full variable domain, completed using reference TRBV19 and TRBJ2-1, is DGGITQSPKYLFRKEGQNVTLSCEQNLNHDAMYWYRQDPGQGLRLIYYSQIVNDFQKGDIAEGYSVSREKKESFPLTVTSAQKNPTAFYLCASTHSSGDYNEQFFGPGTRLTVL.